Listed below are T cell receptor beta chains from one sample, sequenced in a study of shared clonotypes between healthy human individuals. TCRdb's table, derived via immunoSEQ multiplex PCR, lists solely in-frame clones and lacks some. Found here are about 2.1 million clones, more than 85% of them singletons; the top ten hold 1.5% to 2%. The sequenced sample was naive CD8+ T cells from PBMCs. The receptors stem from a man between 18 and 29 years old in good health. Some clones in this sample may be carry-over from other donors' samples. Both conserved end residues are part of each CDR3. Each record gives: D gene, J gene, clone size, V gene, CDR3 DNA, CDR3 protein. D genes are given only for firm matches. Clone size is given for some rows only: seen once, a few or many times, or a class if the clone is expanded.

NA	TRBJ2-3	NA	TRBV9	TGTGCCAGCAGCGGACTAGGGAGCACAGATACGCAGTATTTT	CASSGLGSTDTQYF
TRBD2	TRBJ2-1	NA	TRBV30	TGTGCCTGGAGTATAGACTCGGGACTAGGTCCCTACAATGAGCAGTTCTTC	CAWSIDSGLGPYNEQFF
TRBD2	TRBJ2-7	once	TRBV29-1	TGCAGCGCCAGCGGGAGGACTCCATACGAGCAGTACTTC	CSASGRTPYEQYF
NA	TRBJ2-3	once	TRBV9	TGTGCCAGCAGCGGACTAGGGGGTTCCACAGATACGCAGTATTTT	CASSGLGGSTDTQYF
TRBD2	TRBJ2-1	NA	TRBV11-1	TGTGCCAGCAGCCCCGGGACTAGCGGGAGAGGCGCCTACAATGAGCAGTTCTTC	CASSPGTSGRGAYNEQFF
NA	TRBJ2-2	NA	TRBV28	TGTGCCAGCAGGGTCCACGGGGGGGAGCTGTTTTTT	CASRVHGGELFF
NA	TRBJ1-5	NA	TRBV27	TGTGCCAGCAGTTTATTCGGTCAGCCCCAGCATTTT	CASSLFGQPQHF
TRBD2	TRBJ2-1	once	TRBV5-8	TGTGCCAGCCACGCGTGGCGGGAGTTCAATGAGCAGTTCTTC	CASHAWREFNEQFF
TRBD1	TRBJ1-1	once	TRBV14	TGTGCCAGCAGCCTCGGGACAGGAATGAACACTGAAGCTTTCTTT	CASSLGTGMNTEAFF
TRBD2	TRBJ2-3	few	TRBV18	TGTGCCAGCTCACCACCGGGACTAGCGGGAGTAACAGATACGCAGTATTTT	CASSPPGLAGVTDTQYF
NA	TRBJ2-7	NA	TRBV27	TGTGCCAGCGCCGGTACGGACGAGCAGTACTTC	CASAGTDEQYF
NA	TRBJ1-1	NA	TRBV7-9	TGTGCCAGCAGCCACAGCGGAGGGCTGGGCACTGAAGCTTTCTTT	CASSHSGGLGTEAFF
NA	TRBJ2-2	NA	TRBV7-8	TGTGCCAGCAGCCACCGAACCGGGGAGCTGTTTTTT	CASSHRTGELFF
NA	TRBJ2-2	NA	TRBV7-9	TGTGCCAGCAGCTTAGGGATTGGGGGACCCCTGAACACCGGGGAGCTGTTTTTT	CASSLGIGGPLNTGELFF
TRBD2	TRBJ2-1	once	TRBV27	TGTGCCAGCAGTTTCTCAGGAACTAGCGGGAGGGAAGACAATGAGCAGTTCTTC	CASSFSGTSGREDNEQFF
NA	TRBJ2-6	NA	TRBV5-6	TGTGCCAGCAGCTTGGGCGCTGGGGCCAACGTCCTGACTTTC	CASSLGAGANVLTF
NA	TRBJ2-7	NA	TRBV23-1	TGCGCCAGCAGTCAATCCCCCCTTGGAAAGGGCGAGCAGTACTTC	CASSQSPLGKGEQYF
TRBD2	TRBJ2-2	NA	TRBV4-2	TGTGCCAGCAGCCAAATGGGACTAGCGGGAGTCACGAACACCGGGGAGCTGTTTTTT	CASSQMGLAGVTNTGELFF
TRBD1	TRBJ2-2	NA	TRBV19	TGTGCCAGTAGTGCCGACAGGGGCTGGATGACCGGGGAGCTGTTTTTT	CASSADRGWMTGELFF
NA	TRBJ2-7	NA	TRBV7-9	TGTGCCAGCAGCCAGGTCGAGCAGTACTTC	CASSQVEQYF
NA	TRBJ2-7	NA	TRBV13	TGTGCCAGCAGCCCTGGACTTTACGAGCAGTACTTC	CASSPGLYEQYF
NA	TRBJ2-4	once	TRBV28	TGTGCCAGCAGTTTAAGGGCTCACATTCAGTACTTC	CASSLRAHIQYF
TRBD1	TRBJ1-2	NA	TRBV7-2	TGTGCCAGCAGCAACACACCGGGACAGGGGGCTTACTATGGCTACACCTTC	CASSNTPGQGAYYGYTF
TRBD2	TRBJ2-1	once	TRBV27	TGTGCCAGCAGCCCGGGGGGAGGGAGTCCTGAGCAGTTCTTC	CASSPGGGSPEQFF
NA	TRBJ2-1	NA	TRBV25-1	TGTGCCAGCAGGGGGACCAACAACAATGAGCAGTTCTTC	CASRGTNNNEQFF
TRBD1	TRBJ1-2	once	TRBV15	TGTGCCACCAGCAGGGAGGGACAGGTGTTCTGGGGCTACACCTTC	CATSREGQVFWGYTF
TRBD2	TRBJ2-7	NA	TRBV5-4	TGTGCCAGCAGCCTCGGGACTAGCTCCTCCTACGAGCAGTACTTC	CASSLGTSSSYEQYF
TRBD1	TRBJ2-4	NA	TRBV28	TGTGCCAGCAGTTTACACCAGCCGACAGGGGGCGGGGACATTCAGTACTTC	CASSLHQPTGGGDIQYF
NA	TRBJ2-2	NA	TRBV19	TGTGCCAGTAGTATTGAACACACGAACACCGGGGAGCTGTTTTTT	CASSIEHTNTGELFF
NA	TRBJ2-7	NA	TRBV9	TGTGCCAGCAGCGCCCGACCTGACTACGAGCAGTACTTC	CASSARPDYEQYF
TRBD1	TRBJ1-2	NA	TRBV29-1	TGCAGCGTTGAAGATCCTCACAGGGGCGCAGAGGATGGCTACACCTTC	CSVEDPHRGAEDGYTF
NA	TRBJ1-1	NA	TRBV4-1	TGCGCCAGCAGCCAAGTGGGGGTAAGCGCTGAAGCTTTCTTT	CASSQVGVSAEAFF
NA	TRBJ2-7	NA	TRBV7-9	TGTGCCAGCTCCGGGGAGAGGACGAAAAACTACGAGCAGTACTTC	CASSGERTKNYEQYF
NA	TRBJ2-7	NA	TRBV10-3	TGTGCCATCAGTGAGTCCCTAGGGGACTACGAGCAGTACTTC	CAISESLGDYEQYF
TRBD1	TRBJ1-1	NA	TRBV5-4	TGTGCCAGCAGTTCTGACAGGGCGAACACTGAAGCTTTCTTT	CASSSDRANTEAFF
NA	TRBJ1-1	few	TRBV27	TGTGCCAGCGGCCTCGGACAGAACACTGAAGCTTTCTTT	CASGLGQNTEAFF
NA	TRBJ1-5	NA	TRBV9	TGTGCCAGCAGCCCCGCGGGGGACGGAAATCAGCCCCAGCATTTT	CASSPAGDGNQPQHF
TRBD1	TRBJ2-7	NA	TRBV27	TGTGCCAGCAGTTTCCGAGGGACAGGGTTCTACGAGCAGTACTTC	CASSFRGTGFYEQYF
NA	TRBJ1-1	NA	TRBV9	TGTGCCAGCAGCGTCGGGGCCCTACCTAAACCTAACACTGAAGCTTTCTTT	CASSVGALPKPNTEAFF
NA	TRBJ1-2	once	TRBV5-8	TGTGCCAGCAGCTTTCAGCAAGCTAACTATGGCTACACCTTC	CASSFQQANYGYTF
NA	TRBJ2-7	NA	TRBV5-1	TGCGCCAGCCGTTTCATTGGGTACGAGCAGTACTTC	CASRFIGYEQYF
TRBD2	TRBJ2-5	NA	TRBV7-9	TGTGCCAGCAGCCCTCCCGGAAGTAGCGGGAGGGACGAGACCCAGTACTTC	CASSPPGSSGRDETQYF
NA	TRBJ2-5	NA	TRBV21-1	TGTGCCAGCAGCAACGAGCTAGCGGGAGGGAAAAAAAAAGAGACCCAGTACTTC	CASSNELAGGKKKETQYF
TRBD2	TRBJ2-1	NA	TRBV11-3	TGTGCCAGCAGCCAAGGACTAGCAATCGACAATGAGCAGTTCTTC	CASSQGLAIDNEQFF
NA	TRBJ1-5	NA	TRBV7-9	TGTGCCAGCAGCTTAGGGTGGGGGGCCGGACAGCCCCAGCATTTT	CASSLGWGAGQPQHF
TRBD2	TRBJ2-2	NA	TRBV6-4	TGTGCCAGCAGTGATGCCCCCCTCGTGAGACTAGCAGACACCGGGGAGCTGTTTTTT	CASSDAPLVRLADTGELFF
NA	TRBJ1-3	NA	TRBV2	TGTGCCAGCGTGCGGGGGTTCGACTCTGGAAACACCATATATTTT	CASVRGFDSGNTIYF
TRBD1	TRBJ2-1	NA	TRBV5-4	TGTGCCAGCAGCGATGACAGGGCAAGGTTCTTC	CASSDDRARFF
NA	TRBJ2-7	NA	TRBV14	TGTGCCAGCAGCCAGTCCTACGAGCAGTACTTC	CASSQSYEQYF
NA	TRBJ2-1	NA	TRBV19	TGTGCCAGTAGTATAGTTCCAGGTACTTACAATGAGCAGTTCTTC	CASSIVPGTYNEQFF
NA	TRBJ2-3	NA	TRBV28	TGTGCCAGCAGTTTCCTGACAGGGACTAGCACAGATACGCAGTATTTT	CASSFLTGTSTDTQYF
NA	TRBJ1-1	NA	TRBV4-2	TGTGCCAGCAGCCACCCTACAGGCGAAATGAACACTGAAGCTTTCTTT	CASSHPTGEMNTEAFF
NA	TRBJ1-2	few	TRBV6-5	TGTGCCAGCAGTACAGAAGGGGTCTATGGCTACACCTTC	CASSTEGVYGYTF